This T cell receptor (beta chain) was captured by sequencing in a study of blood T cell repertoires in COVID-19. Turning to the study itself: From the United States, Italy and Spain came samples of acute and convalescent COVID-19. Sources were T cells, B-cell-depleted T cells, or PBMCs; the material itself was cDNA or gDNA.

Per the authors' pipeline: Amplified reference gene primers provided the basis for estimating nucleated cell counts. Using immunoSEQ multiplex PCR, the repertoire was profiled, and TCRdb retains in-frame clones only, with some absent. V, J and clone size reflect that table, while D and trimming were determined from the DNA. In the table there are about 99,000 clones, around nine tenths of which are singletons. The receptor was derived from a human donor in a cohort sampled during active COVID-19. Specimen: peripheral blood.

CDR3 loop: CASSPLAGGLHEQFF. Written as DNA, the CDR3 is TGTGCCAGCAGCCCCTTAGCGGGAGGGCTCCATGAGCAGTTCTTC. The chain uses TRBV7-7 and TRBJ2-1, with 11 bases fitting TRBD2. The germline gives CDR1 SSHAT, CDR2 FNYEAQ (reference sequence). The J segment lost 8 bases and the V segment lost 5 bases, leaving 8 bases of the junction unmatched. The CDR3 extends over 15 amino acids.